Below, 17 T cell receptor beta chains from the same sample are listed, as sequenced in a study of T cells after somatic rescue of genetic block. The data were produced by immunoSEQ multiplex PCR, yet TCRdb's version contains in-frame clones alone and is incomplete. The table has roughly 120,000 clones, 75% to 95% seen once; the top ten hold about 1.5%. Material for sequencing was peripheral blood mononuclear cells (PBMCs). The source of these receptors is a woman aged 18-35 years.

The chain recombines TRBV15 with TRBJ2-7; no firm D call. The CDR3 has 14 residues. Germline V gives CDR1 LNHNV, CDR2 YYDKDF (reference sequence). V gave up 1 base and J gave up 7 bases, with 14 bases separating them. The CDR3 region is CATSRGMGFWEQYF. The CDR3 DNA follows: TGTGCCACCAGCAGAGGGATGGGGTTTTGGGAGCAGTACTTC.

The chain couples TRBV7-9 to TRBJ2-3; 12 bases agree with TRBD1. The CDR3 is 17 residues long. The V gene's germline CDR1 is SEHNR and CDR2 FQNEAQ (reference sequence). V lost 2 bases and J lost 3; bases outside the gene matches: 6. The CDR3 DNA follows: TGTGCCAGCAGCTTACGAAAGGGACAGGGGGCAACAGATACGCAGTATTTT. Amino acids: CASSLRKGQGATDTQYF.

V and J are TRBV5-1 and TRBJ1-5; D unresolved. Germline assignment: CDR1 SGHRS and CDR2 YFSETQ. Trimming pared 0 bases from V and 5 bases from J, leaving 6 bases between. This CDR3 is 13 amino acids long. The CDR3 loop is CASSLGLDQPQHF. The CDR3 nucleotides are TGCGCCAGCAGCTTGGGTCTGGATCAGCCCCAGCATTTT.

J is TRBJ1-1 and V is TRBV6-4; D gene uncertain. This CDR3 region has 13 residues. The V and J ends lost 2 bases and 1 base respectively, with 5 bases between them. Germline CDR1 MRHNA, CDR2 SNTAGT. CDR3 sequence reads: CASSDRENTEAFF. CDR3 in DNA: TGTGCCAGCAGTGACAGGGAGAACACTGAAGCTTTCTTT.

The CDR3 reads CASSPPSPGRNSPLHF. Here the CDR3 DNA reads TGTGCCAGCAGCCCGCCCTCCCCAGGGCGGAATTCACCCCTCCACTTT. The chain carries TRBV16 and TRBJ1-6, with D tentatively TRBD1 (5 bases). Germline loops: CDR1 KGHSY, CDR2 FQNENV. Trimming stripped 4 bases from V and 7 bases from J, with 17 bases between. The CDR3 is 16 residues long.

The V and J genes are TRBV5-1 and TRBJ2-7, with 7 bases aligning to TRBD1. J gave up 7 bases and V 0 bases, and 4 bases lay outside the gene matches. The CDR3 loop spans 13 amino acids. Per the germline V gene, CDR1 is SGHRS and CDR2 is YFSETQ. The CDR3 DNA reads TGCGCCAGCAGCTTGGGGGACAGAGGGGAGCAGTACTTC. This gives the protein CASSLGDRGEQYF.

V and J are TRBV12-5 and TRBJ2-2; D is undetermined. In germline, CDR1 is LGHNT, CDR2 FRNRAP. The CDR3 is 13 residues long. Trimming shortened V by 5 bases and J by 3 bases, and 7 bases separated the two germline ends. The DNA for the CDR3 is TGTGCTAGTGGTAGAACAGACACCGGGGAGCTGTTTTTT. Protein sequence: CASGRTDTGELFF. Variable domain in full (rest from reference TRBV12-5 and TRBJ2-2): DARVTQTPRHKVTEMGQEVTMRCQPILGHNTVFWYRQTMMQGLELLAYFRNRAPLDDSGMPKDRFSAEMPDATLATLKIQPSEPRDSAVYFCASGRTDTGELFFGEGSRLTVL.

This chain uses TRBV6-6 with TRBJ1-2; D ambiguous. This CDR3 is built from 12 residues. V was cut by 0 bases and J by 8 bases, with 7 bases left in between. The germline V gene encodes CDR1 MNHNY and CDR2 SVGAGI (reference sequence). CDR3 region: CASSYSAAGYTF. For the CDR3, the DNA is TGTGCCAGCAGTTACTCGGCAGCCGGCTACACCTTC.

V is TRBV28 and J is TRBJ1-5, with D possibly matching TRBD1 (6 bases). Deletions cut 5 bases from V and 2 bases from J, with 10 bases between. Germline values: CDR1 MDHEN, CDR2 SYDVKM. The length of the CDR3 is 14 residues. CDR3 in DNA: TGTGCCAGCAGTGTGACAGGCGGCAATCAGCCCCAGCATTTT. This encodes CASSVTGGNQPQHF.

This clone has a handful of counts. The chain recombines TRBV28 with TRBJ2-3; TRBD1 aligns across 8 bases. The V segment lost 10 bases and the J segment 8 bases; nucleotides outside the gene matches: 20. The CDR3 length is 16 residues. Germline V gives CDR1 MDHEN, CDR2 SYDVKM. The CDR3 is CAIAPQGQDALATQYF. CDR3 in DNA: TGTGCCATCGCTCCCCAGGGACAGGACGCGTTGGCTACGCAGTATTTT.

This chain uses TRBV14 with TRBJ1-1; D perhaps matches TRBD1 (5 bases). V was pared by 3 bases and J by 5 bases, with 16 bases between. Germline CDR1 is SGHDN and CDR2 is FVKESK. CDR3 size: 15 residues. This CDR3 is CASSHLRTWGTEAFF. CDR3 DNA sequence: TGTGCCAGCAGCCATCTCCGGACCTGGGGGACTGAAGCTTTCTTT.

The chain couples TRBV30 to TRBJ1-2, with a tentative D call TRBD1 (6 bases). Germline CDR1 GTSNPN, CDR2 SVGIG (reference sequence). V lost 4 bases and J 2 bases, leaving 8 bases between the germline ends. This CDR3 contains 12 residues. Here the CDR3 reads CAWIDRNYGYTF. The CDR3 DNA reads TGTGCCTGGATTGACAGGAACTATGGCTACACCTTC.

This chain links TRBV23-1 with TRBJ1-5; no definite D call. TRBV23-1 is noted as an ORF with a role that remains uncertain. The V end was cut by 3 bases, the J end by 5 bases, with 17 bases between. The CDR3 loop spans 16 amino acids. DNA of the CDR3: TGCGCCAGCAGTCATTCAGTCCGGACTAGGGATCAGCCCCAGCATTTT. As protein: CASSHSVRTRDQPQHF.

This chain links TRBV13 with TRBJ2-1, with 13 bases matching TRBD2. This CDR3 has 16 residues. J was trimmed by 5 bases and V by 6 bases; bases with no gene match: 7. Germline CDR1 and CDR2: PRHDT and FYEKMQ (reference sequence). In DNA form, the CDR3 reads TGTGCCAGCAGGCCAAGGACTAGCGGGGGAAACAATGAGCAGTTCTTC. It specifies CASRPRTSGGNNEQFF.

This clone appeared a single time. The V gene is TRBV30, the J gene TRBJ1-2; 7 bases match TRBD1. CDR3 size: 15 residues. The trim removed 6 bases at V and 3 bases at J, leaving 13 bases unmatched. Germline-derived CDR1 and CDR2 are GTSNPN and SVGIG (reference sequence). This CDR3 is CACSPPTGRDYGYTF. The CDR3 nucleotides are TGTGCCTGTTCTCCCCCGACAGGGCGGGACTATGGCTACACCTTC.

This chain uses TRBV5-1 with TRBJ2-3; the match to TRBD1 covers 10 bases. Germline V gives CDR1 SGHRS, CDR2 YFSETQ. V dropped 5 bases and J dropped 2; count of bases not matched to a gene: 8. The CDR3 is 16 residues long. The CDR3 reads CASSSGQGRSTDTQYF. The CDR3, as DNA: TGCGCCAGCAGTTCGGGACAGGGGCGTTCCACAGATACGCAGTATTTT.

The chain carries TRBV15 and TRBJ2-2; tentatively, D is TRBD2 (5 bases). This CDR3 contains 16 residues. V was clipped by 0 bases and J by 4 bases, with 12 bases between them. Germline V CDR1 and CDR2: LNHNV, YYDKDF (reference sequence). CDR3 amino acids: CATSREKWAGTGELFF. In DNA form, the CDR3 reads TGTGCCACCAGCAGAGAGAAGTGGGCGGGCACCGGGGAGCTGTTTTTT.